This T cell receptor beta chain was captured in a study of response to subunit inactivated influenza vaccine. Broader study findings: Each seasonal influenza vaccination, the authors suggested, recruits few new T cells.

TCRdb re-called the RT-PCR reads with MiXCR, one entry per CDR3 protein. The data show around 710,000 distinct CDR3 sequences, approximately 15% seen once. This clonotype was found a few times. Antigen: not known. With 4 bases removed from V and 5 bases from J, the gap between germline ends came to 16 bases. This CDR3 region has 15 residues. CDR1 and CDR2 (germline): WNHNN, SYGVQD (reference sequence). This TCR was recovered from a man in his forties or fifties who received an inactivated influenza vaccine. The sample consisted of PBMCs from blood, taken approximately 15 days before vaccination. The chain joins TRBV10-1 to TRBJ2-3, with a weak D call TRBD2 (5 bases). The CDR3 reads CASSAGPRGRDTQYF. The CDR3 coding sequence is TGCGCCAGCAGTGCCGGGCCCCGGGGTCGAGATACGCAGTATTTT.